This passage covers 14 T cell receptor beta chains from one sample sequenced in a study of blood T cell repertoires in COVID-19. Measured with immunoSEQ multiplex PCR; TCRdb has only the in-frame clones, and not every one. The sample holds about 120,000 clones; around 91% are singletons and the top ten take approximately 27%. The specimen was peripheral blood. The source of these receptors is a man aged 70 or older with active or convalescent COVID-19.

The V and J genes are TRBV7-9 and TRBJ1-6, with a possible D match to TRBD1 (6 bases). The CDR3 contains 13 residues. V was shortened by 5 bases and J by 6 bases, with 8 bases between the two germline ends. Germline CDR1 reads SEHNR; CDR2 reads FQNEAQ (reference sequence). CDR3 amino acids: CASSAGANSPLHF. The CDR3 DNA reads TGTGCCAGCAGCGCAGGGGCTAATTCACCCCTCCACTTT.

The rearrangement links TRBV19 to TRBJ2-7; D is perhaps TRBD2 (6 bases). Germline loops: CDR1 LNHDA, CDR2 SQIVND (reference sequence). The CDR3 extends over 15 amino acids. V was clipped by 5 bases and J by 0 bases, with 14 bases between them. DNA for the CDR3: TGTGCCAGTAGTTCGGGACTTTTAAGCTCCTACGAGCAGTACTTC. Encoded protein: CASSSGLLSSYEQYF.

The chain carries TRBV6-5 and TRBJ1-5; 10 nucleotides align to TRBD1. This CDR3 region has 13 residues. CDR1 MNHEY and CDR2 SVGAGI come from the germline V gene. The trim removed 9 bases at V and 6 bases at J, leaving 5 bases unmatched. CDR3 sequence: CASQTGGVQPQHF. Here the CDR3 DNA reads TGTGCCAGTCAGACAGGGGGCGTTCAGCCCCAGCATTTT.

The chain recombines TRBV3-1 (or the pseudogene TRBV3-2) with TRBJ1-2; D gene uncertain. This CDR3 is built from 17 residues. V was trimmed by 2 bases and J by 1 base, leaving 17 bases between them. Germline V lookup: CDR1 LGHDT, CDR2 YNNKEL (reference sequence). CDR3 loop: CASSQPGGSRSNYGYTF. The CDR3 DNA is TGTGCCAGCAGCCAACCCGGAGGCAGCAGGAGTAACTATGGCTACACCTTC.

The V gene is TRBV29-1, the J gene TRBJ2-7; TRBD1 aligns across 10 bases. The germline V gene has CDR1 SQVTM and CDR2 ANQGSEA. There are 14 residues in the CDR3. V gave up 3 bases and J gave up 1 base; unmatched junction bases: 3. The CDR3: CSVEGGQGSYEQYF. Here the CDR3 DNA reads TGCAGCGTTGAGGGGGGACAGGGGTCCTACGAGCAGTACTTC.

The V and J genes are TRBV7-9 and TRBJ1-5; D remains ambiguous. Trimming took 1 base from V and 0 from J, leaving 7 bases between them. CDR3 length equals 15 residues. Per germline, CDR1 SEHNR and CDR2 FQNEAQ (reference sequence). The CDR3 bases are TGTGCCAGCAGCTTAGTCGGGGATAGCAATCAGCCCCAGCATTTT. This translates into CASSLVGDSNQPQHF.

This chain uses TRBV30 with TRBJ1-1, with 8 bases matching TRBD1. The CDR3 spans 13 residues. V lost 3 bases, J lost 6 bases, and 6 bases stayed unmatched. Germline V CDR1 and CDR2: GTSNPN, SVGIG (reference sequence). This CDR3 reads CAWRRQGIAEAFF. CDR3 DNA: TGTGCCTGGAGGCGACAGGGGATCGCTGAAGCTTTCTTT.

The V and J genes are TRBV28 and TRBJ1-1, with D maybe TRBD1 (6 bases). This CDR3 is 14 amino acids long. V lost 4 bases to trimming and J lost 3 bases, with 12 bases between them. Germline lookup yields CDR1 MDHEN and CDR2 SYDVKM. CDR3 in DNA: TGTGCCAGCAGTTCTCTACAGGGAGACACTGAAGCTTTCTTT. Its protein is CASSSLQGDTEAFF.

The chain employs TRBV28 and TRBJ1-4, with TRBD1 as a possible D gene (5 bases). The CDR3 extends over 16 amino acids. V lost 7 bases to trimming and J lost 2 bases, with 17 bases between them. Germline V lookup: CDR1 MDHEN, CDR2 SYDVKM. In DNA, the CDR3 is TGTGCCAGCATCGGCGGGGGGATTCGTACTAATGAAAAACTGTTTTTT. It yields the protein CASIGGGIRTNEKLFF.

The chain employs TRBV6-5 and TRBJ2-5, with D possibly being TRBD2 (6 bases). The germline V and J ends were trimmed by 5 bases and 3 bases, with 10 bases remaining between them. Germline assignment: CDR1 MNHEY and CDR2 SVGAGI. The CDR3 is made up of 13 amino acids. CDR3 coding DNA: TGTGCCAGCAGTCAATGGGGGGAAGAGACCCAGTACTTC. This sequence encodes CASSQWGEETQYF.

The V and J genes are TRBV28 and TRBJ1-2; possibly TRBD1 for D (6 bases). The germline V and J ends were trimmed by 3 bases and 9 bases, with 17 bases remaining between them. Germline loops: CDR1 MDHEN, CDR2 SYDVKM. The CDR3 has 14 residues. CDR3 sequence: CASSLGAARLSYTF. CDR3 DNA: TGTGCCAGCAGTTTGGGGGCGGCAAGGTTGAGCTACACCTTC.

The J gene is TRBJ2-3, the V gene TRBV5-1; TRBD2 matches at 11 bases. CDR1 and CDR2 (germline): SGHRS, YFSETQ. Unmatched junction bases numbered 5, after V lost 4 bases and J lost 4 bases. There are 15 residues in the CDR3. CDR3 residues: CASSPTSGRPDTQYF. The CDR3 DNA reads TGCGCCAGCAGCCCAACTAGCGGGAGACCAGATACGCAGTATTTT.

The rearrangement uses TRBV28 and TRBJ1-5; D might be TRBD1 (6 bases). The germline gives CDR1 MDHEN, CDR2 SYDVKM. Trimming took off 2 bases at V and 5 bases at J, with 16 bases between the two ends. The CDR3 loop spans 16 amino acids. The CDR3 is CASSLIFAGVDQPQHF. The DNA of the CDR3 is TGTGCCAGCAGTTTAATTTTTGCAGGGGTCGATCAGCCCCAGCATTTT.

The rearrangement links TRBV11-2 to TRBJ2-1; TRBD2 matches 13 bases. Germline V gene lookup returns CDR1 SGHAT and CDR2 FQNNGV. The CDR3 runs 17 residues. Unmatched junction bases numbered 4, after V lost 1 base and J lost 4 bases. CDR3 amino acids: CASSLVGLAGVYNEQFF. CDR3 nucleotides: TGTGCCAGCAGCTTAGTCGGACTAGCGGGAGTGTACAATGAGCAGTTCTTC.